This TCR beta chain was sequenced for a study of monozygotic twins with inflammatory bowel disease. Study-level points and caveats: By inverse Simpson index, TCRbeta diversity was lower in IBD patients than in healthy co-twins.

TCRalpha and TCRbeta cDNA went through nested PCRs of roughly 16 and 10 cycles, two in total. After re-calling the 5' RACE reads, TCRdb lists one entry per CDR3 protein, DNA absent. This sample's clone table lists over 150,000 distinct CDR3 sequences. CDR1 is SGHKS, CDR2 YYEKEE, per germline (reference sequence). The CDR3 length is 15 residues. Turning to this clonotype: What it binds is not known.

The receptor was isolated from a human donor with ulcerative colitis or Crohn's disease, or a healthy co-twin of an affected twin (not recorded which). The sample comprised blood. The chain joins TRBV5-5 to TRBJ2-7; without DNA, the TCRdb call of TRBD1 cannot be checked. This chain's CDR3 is CASSLDGTGYHEQYF. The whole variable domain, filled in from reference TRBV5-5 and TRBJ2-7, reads DAGVTQSPTHLIKTRGQQVTLRCSPISGHKSVSWYQQVLGQGPQFIFQYYEKEERGRGNFPDRFSARQFPNYSSELNVNALLLGDSALYLCASSLDGTGYHEQYFGPGTRLTVT.